The clone carrying this T cell receptor beta chain was observed at least ten times. Researchers made TCR beta libraries by using iRepertoire HTBI primers and running Arm-PCR on CDR3 regions. In the original analysis: Detected in the samples were about 60 TRBV and over twelve TRBJ segments. Each CDR3 protein gets one entry after TCRdb re-called the multiplex PCR reads with MiXCR. The V and J calls were determined by TCRdb, not by the authors. The profile covers 500,000 or so distinct CDR3 sequences, with roughly 15% appearing a single time and 12% taken by the ten largest. V gave up 4 bases and J gave up 2 bases; unmatched junction bases: 8. The CDR3 sequence is 16 residues long. Germline V gives CDR1 DFQATT, CDR2 SNEGSKA (reference sequence). Specified time point: newly diagnosed GD, antithyroid drugs for less than 3 months. PBMCs provided the RNA from which the TCR library was made. The sample is drawn from a study of regulatory T cells in long-lasting Graves disease. The wider study: Newly diagnosed Graves' patients took antithyroid drugs under 3 months.

The same specimen was also included in a second study, on T cells in Graves' hyperthyroidism and ophthalmopathy.

The receptor was isolated from a man in his forties with Graves disease. This chain connects TRBV20-1 to TRBJ2-7, with 13 bases matching TRBD2. The sequences come from peripheral blood mononuclear cells (PBMCs), collected at new diagnosis, from a patient treated with antithyroid drugs. In nucleotides, the CDR3 is TGCAGTGCTACACGGGAGACTAGCGGGAGGACCTACGAGCAGTACTTC. This sequence encodes CSATRETSGRTYEQYF.